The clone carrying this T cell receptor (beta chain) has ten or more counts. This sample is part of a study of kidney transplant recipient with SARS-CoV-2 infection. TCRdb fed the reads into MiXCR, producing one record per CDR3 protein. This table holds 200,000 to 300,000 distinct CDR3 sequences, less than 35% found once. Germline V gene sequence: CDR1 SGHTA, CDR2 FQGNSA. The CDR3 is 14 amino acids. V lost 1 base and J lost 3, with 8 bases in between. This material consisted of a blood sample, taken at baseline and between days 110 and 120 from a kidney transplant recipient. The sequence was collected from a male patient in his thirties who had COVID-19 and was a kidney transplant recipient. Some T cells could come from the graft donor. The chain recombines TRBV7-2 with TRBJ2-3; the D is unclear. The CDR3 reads CASSLVVGTDTQYF. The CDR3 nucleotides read TGTGCCAGCAGCTTAGTTGTGGGAACAGATACGCAGTATTTT.